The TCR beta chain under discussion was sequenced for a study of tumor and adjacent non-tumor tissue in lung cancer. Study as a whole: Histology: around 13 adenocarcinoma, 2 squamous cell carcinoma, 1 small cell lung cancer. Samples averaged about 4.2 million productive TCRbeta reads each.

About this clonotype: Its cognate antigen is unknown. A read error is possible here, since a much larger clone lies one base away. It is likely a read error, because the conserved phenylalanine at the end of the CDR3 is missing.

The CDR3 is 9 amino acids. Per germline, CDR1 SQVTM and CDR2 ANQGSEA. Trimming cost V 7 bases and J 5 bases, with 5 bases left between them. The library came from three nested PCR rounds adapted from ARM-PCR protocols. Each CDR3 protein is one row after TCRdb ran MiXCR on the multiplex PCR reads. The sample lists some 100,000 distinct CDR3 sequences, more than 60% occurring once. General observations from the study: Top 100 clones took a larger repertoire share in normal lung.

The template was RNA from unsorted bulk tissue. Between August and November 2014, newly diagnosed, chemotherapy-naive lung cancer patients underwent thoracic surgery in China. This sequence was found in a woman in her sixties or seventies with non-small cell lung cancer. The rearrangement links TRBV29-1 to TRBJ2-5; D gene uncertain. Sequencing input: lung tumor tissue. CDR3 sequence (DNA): TGCAGCGACGAGGAGACCCAGTACTCC. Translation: CSDEETQYS.